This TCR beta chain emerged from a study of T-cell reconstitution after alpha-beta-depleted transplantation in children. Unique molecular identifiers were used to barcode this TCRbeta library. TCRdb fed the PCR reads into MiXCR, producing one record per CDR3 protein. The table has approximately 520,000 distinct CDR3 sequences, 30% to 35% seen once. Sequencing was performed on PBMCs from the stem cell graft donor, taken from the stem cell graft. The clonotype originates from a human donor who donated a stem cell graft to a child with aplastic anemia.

CDR3 region: CASSLGGTTSTDTQYF. DNA for the CDR3: TGCGCCAGCAGCTTGGGGGGGACGACCAGCACAGATACGCAGTATTTT. The chain combines TRBV5-1 with TRBJ2-3, with D perhaps given as TRBD1 or TRBD2 (5 bases each). Germline CDR1 SGHRS, CDR2 YFSETQ. V lost 0 bases, J lost 0 bases, and 11 bases lay in between. The CDR3 is 16 amino acids. Drawing the rest from reference TRBV5-1 and TRBJ2-3, the complete variable domain is KAGVTQTPRYLIKTRGQQVTLSCSPISGHRSVSWYQQTPGQGLQFLFEYFSETQRNKGNFPGRFSGRQFSNSRSEMNVSTLELGDSALYLCASSLGGTTSTDTQYFGPGTRLTVL.